Presented here are 17 T cell receptor beta chains from one specimen sequenced in a study of vaccination effects on CD4 cells after COVID-19. The antigens of these receptors remain unknown. Sequencing was performed with immunoSEQ multiplex PCR; in TCRdb, only in-frame clones are kept and a portion is missing. This sample carries tens of thousands of clones, roughly 75% of them seen once, and the ten largest clones take approximately 11%. A 10-day culture period preceded the isolation of CD4+ T cells. This sample comprised CD4+ T cells from PBMCs cultured without peptide, obtained before COVID-19 vaccination. The receptor source for this set is a human donor who received a COVID-19 vaccine.

J is TRBJ1-3 and V is TRBV19; D is possibly TRBD1 (6 bases). V lost 2 bases and J lost 7, with 18 bases in between. Germline CDR1 and CDR2: LNHDA and SQIVND (reference sequence). The length of the CDR3 is 16 residues. In DNA form, the CDR3 reads TGTGCCAGTAGTATAAAGGCCGGACAGCAACGGAACACCATATATTTT. Translation gives CASSIKAGQQRNTIYF.

This rearrangement joins TRBV11-2 to TRBJ2-3, with 7 bases fitting TRBD2. V dropped 0 bases and J dropped 7; count of bases not matched to a gene: 7. The germline gives CDR1 SGHAT, CDR2 FQNNGV. The length of the CDR3 is 15 residues. The chain's CDR3 is CASSLEGGGTNTQYF. In DNA form, the CDR3 reads TGTGCCAGCAGCTTAGAGGGCGGGGGAACGAATACGCAGTATTTT.

The chain carries TRBV12-3 or TRBV12-4 and TRBJ1-5; perhaps TRBD1 as D (5 bases). The CDR3 sequence is 13 residues long. V was cut by 5 bases and J by 3 bases, with 8 bases left in between. The chain's CDR3 is CASSRQFNQPQHF. The DNA for the CDR3 is TGTGCCAGCAGTCGACAGTTCAATCAGCCCCAGCATTTT.

The chain uses TRBV9 and TRBJ2-3, with D uncertain. This CDR3 contains 13 residues. The V gene's germline CDR1 is SGDLS and CDR2 YYNGEE. The V and J ends lost 4 bases and 1 base respectively, with 7 bases between them. The CDR3 loop is CASSPSGTDTQYF. DNA of the CDR3: TGTGCCAGCAGCCCCAGCGGCACAGATACGCAGTATTTT.

J is TRBJ2-2 and V is TRBV15, with D possibly being TRBD2 (6 bases). The V end lost 3 bases, the J end lost 5 bases, and 19 bases lay between the germline ends. Germline loops: CDR1 LNHNV, CDR2 YYDKDF (reference sequence). The CDR3 extends over 17 amino acids. DNA for the CDR3: TGTGCCACCAGCAGCCATTATTGGTATGCGGGGACCGGGGAGCTGTTTTTT. This gives the protein CATSSHYWYAGTGELFF.

The chain links TRBV28 to TRBJ2-2; the D is unclear. Germline lookup yields CDR1 MDHEN and CDR2 SYDVKM. This CDR3 region has 16 residues. V lost 8 bases, J lost 0 bases, and 16 bases lay in between. DNA of the CDR3: TGTGCCAGCCGGTCGGGCGGAACCTCGAACACCGGGGAGCTGTTTTTT. Protein sequence: CASRSGGTSNTGELFF.

This sequence joins TRBV6-6 and TRBJ1-5; 7 nucleotides match TRBD1. V was clipped by 6 bases and J by 4 bases; unmatched bases: 0. The CDR3 length is 12 residues. Per germline, CDR1 MNHNY and CDR2 SVGAGI (reference sequence). CDR3 residues: CASRTGNQPQHF. CDR3 bases: TGTGCCAGCAGGACAGGGAATCAGCCCCAGCATTTT.

The chain uses TRBV5-1 and TRBJ1-1; weak D call: TRBD1 (5 bases). This CDR3 comprises 13 residues. CDR1 and CDR2 from the germline V gene are SGHRS and YFSETQ. V was pared by 0 bases and J by 10 bases, with 13 bases between. CDR3 amino acids: CASSLAGGERAFF. The CDR3 DNA follows: TGCGCCAGCAGCTTGGCCGGGGGAGAACGAGCTTTCTTT.

V and J are TRBV9 and TRBJ1-1; D uncertain. The CDR3 extends over 13 amino acids. Trimming stripped 4 bases from V and 2 bases from J, with 9 bases between. In germline, CDR1 is SGDLS, CDR2 YYNGEE. CDR3 DNA sequence: TGTGCCAGCAGCCAAGCCCTAAACACTGAAGCTTTCTTT. It encodes CASSQALNTEAFF.

This clone has just a few counts. The genes are TRBV27 and TRBJ2-1; D is perhaps TRBD1 (6 bases). The CDR3 is 15 amino acids. Germline V gene lookup returns CDR1 MNHEY and CDR2 SMNVEV (reference sequence). Trimming removed 6 bases from V and 0 bases from J, with 12 bases in between. The DNA for the CDR3 is TGTGCCAGCAGGCGAACAGGGAGCTCCTACAATGAGCAGTTCTTC. Translated, it gives CASRRTGSSYNEQFF.

The gene calls are TRBV4-3 and TRBJ1-4, with TRBD1 matching over 9 bases. The ends lost 0 bases at V and 5 bases at J; junction bases unmatched: 4. Germline CDR1 and CDR2: LGHNA and YSLEER. The CDR3 sequence is 16 residues long. DNA of the CDR3: TGCGCCAGCAGCCAAGATATGGGACAGGGCAATGAAAAACTGTTTTTT. Residues: CASSQDMGQGNEKLFF.

This chain uses TRBV10-3 with TRBJ2-7, with a possible D match to TRBD2 (7 bases). Germline V lookup: CDR1 ENHRY, CDR2 SYGVKD. The CDR3 totals 13 residues. V was pared by 1 base and J by 6 bases, with 10 bases between. CDR3 sequence reads: CAISEFGGLEQYF. In DNA form, the CDR3 reads TGTGCCATCAGTGAGTTCGGGGGGCTCGAGCAGTACTTC.

The chain links TRBV28 to TRBJ1-5; D might be TRBD1 (5 bases). This CDR3 contains 16 residues. V was shortened by 2 bases and J by 2 bases, with 13 bases between the two germline ends. The germline gives CDR1 MDHEN, CDR2 SYDVKM. CDR3 in amino acids: CASSLQGGFGNQPQHF. CDR3 nucleotides: TGTGCCAGCAGTTTACAGGGAGGTTTCGGCAATCAGCCCCAGCATTTT. Filled out from reference TRBV28 and TRBJ1-5, the complete variable domain reads DVKVTQSSRYLVKRTGEKVFLECVQDMDHENMFWYRQDPGLGLRLIYFSYDVKMKEKGDIPEGYSVSREKKERFSLILESASTNQTSMYLCASSLQGGFGNQPQHFGDGTRLSIL.

The chain combines TRBV6-2 or TRBV6-3 with TRBJ2-6; TRBD1 is a possible D gene (5 bases). The germline CDR1 and CDR2 sequences are MNHEY and SVGEGT. Between the trimmed V and J ends, which lost 6 bases and 0 bases, there was a span of 15 bases. The CDR3 runs 17 residues. CDR3 bases: TGTGCCAGCAGCTTCGACAGAAGTATCTCTGGGGCCAACGTCCTGACTTTC. Protein sequence: CASSFDRSISGANVLTF.

The chain is built from TRBV29-1 and TRBJ1-1; the match to TRBD1 covers 8 bases. The length of the CDR3 is 10 residues. Per germline, CDR1 SQVTM and CDR2 ANQGSEA. Trimming at V came to 6 bases and at J to 11 bases, leaving 5 bases not matched to a gene. The chain's CDR3 is CSVGDRGAFF. CDR3 bases: TGCAGCGTGGGAGACAGGGGCGCTTTCTTT.

The chain links TRBV5-1 to TRBJ1-2, with D perhaps matching TRBD1 (6 bases). In germline, CDR1 is SGHRS, CDR2 YFSETQ. This CDR3 is 14 amino acids long. Trimming left V 5 bases short and J 6 bases short, with 17 bases between. The DNA of the CDR3 is TGCGCCAGCAGTGGTTCAGGGGCCAAAAATGGCTACACCTTC. Protein: CASSGSGAKNGYTF.

The CDR3 coding sequence is TGTGCCAGTAGTCAGGTCTCTGGAAACACCATATATTTT. Amino acids: CASSQVSGNTIYF. V gene TRBV19 combines with J gene TRBJ1-3; D not certain. The CDR3 totals 13 residues. The germline gives CDR1 LNHDA, CDR2 SQIVND (reference sequence). V lost 5 bases, J lost 0 bases, and 5 bases lay in between.